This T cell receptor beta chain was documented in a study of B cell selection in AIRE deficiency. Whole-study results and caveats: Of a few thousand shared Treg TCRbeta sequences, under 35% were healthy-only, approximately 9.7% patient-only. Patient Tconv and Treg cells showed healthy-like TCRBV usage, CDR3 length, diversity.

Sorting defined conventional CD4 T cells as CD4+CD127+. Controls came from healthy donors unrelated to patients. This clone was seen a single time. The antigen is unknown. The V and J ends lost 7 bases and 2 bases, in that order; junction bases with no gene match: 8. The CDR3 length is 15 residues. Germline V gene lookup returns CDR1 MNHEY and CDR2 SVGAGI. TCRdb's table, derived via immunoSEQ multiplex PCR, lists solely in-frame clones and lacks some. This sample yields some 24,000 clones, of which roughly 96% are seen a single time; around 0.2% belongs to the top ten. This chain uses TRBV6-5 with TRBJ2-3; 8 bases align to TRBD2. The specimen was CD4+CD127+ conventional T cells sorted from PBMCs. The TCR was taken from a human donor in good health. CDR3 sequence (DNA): TGTGCCAGCAATCCCGGGACTAGACCCACAGATACGCAGTATTTT. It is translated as CASNPGTRPTDTQYF.